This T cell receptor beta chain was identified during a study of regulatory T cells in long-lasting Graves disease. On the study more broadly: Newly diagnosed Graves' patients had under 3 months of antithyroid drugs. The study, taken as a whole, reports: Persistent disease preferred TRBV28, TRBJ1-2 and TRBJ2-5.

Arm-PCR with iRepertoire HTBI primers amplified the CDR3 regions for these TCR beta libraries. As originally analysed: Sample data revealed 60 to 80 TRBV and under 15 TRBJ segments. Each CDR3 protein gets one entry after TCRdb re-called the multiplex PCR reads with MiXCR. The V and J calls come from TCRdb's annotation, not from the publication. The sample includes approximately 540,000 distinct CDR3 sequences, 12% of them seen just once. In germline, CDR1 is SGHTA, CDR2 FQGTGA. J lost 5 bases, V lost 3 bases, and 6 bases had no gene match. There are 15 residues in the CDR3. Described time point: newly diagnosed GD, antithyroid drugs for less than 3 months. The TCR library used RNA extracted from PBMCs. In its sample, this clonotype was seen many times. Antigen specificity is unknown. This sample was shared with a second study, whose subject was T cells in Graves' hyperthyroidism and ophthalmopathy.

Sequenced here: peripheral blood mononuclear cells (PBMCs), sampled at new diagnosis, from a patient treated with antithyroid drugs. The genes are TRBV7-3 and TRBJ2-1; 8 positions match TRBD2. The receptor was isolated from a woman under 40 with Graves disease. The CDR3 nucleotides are TGTGCCAGCAGCTTTGGCGGGAGGAATAACAATGAGCAGTTCTTC. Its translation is CASSFGGRNNNEQFF.